Described below is a single TCR beta chain sequence and its context. This sample was included in a study of blood T cell repertoires in COVID-19. Participant age was roughly 18 to 90 years, and participants resided in 24 US areas. Germline loops: CDR1 LNHDA, CDR2 SQIVND (reference sequence). The V segment lost 8 bases and the J segment 4 bases; nucleotides outside the gene matches: 8. The CDR3 runs to 15 residues. Here immunoSEQ multiplex PCR was the method, and the copy in TCRdb shows in-frame clones only, minus some. The table lists a few hundred thousand clones, approximately 88% of them singletons.

The genes are TRBV19 and TRBJ1-1; 12 bases are shared with TRBD1. The receptor was derived from a woman in her forties who had been exposed to COVID-19. Specimen: PBMCs or T cells enriched from blood (not recorded which). CDR3 DNA: TGTGCCAGTCGCCGGGACAGGGGGCTGAGCACTGAAGCTTTCTTT. This gives the protein CASRRDRGLSTEAFF.